A single sample is the source of the 26 T cell receptor beta chains below, sequenced in a study of graft-versus-host responses after intestinal transplantation. The antigens these receptors bind are not known. Profiling relied on immunoSEQ multiplex PCR, and the TCRdb table lists in-frame clones only, not all of them. In the table there are 28,000 or so clones, roughly 80% of which are singletons. Source: unstimulated CD8+ T cells sorted from spleen or lymph node cells, taken before intestinal transplant. These receptors were collected from a human donor who received an intestinal transplant.

The V call is TRBV2, the J call TRBJ1-1, with 7 bases aligning to TRBD1. The CDR3 runs 17 residues. Germline V gene sequence: CDR1 SNHLY, CDR2 FYNNEI. V gave up 6 bases and J gave up 4 bases; unmatched junction bases: 17. The DNA of the CDR3 is TGTGCCAGCAGCGACCAGGCTCCGAGACAGGGCGGCACTGAAGCTTTCTTT. It encodes CASSDQAPRQGGTEAFF.

The chain links TRBV4-1 to TRBJ2-2; TRBD2 aligns across 9 bases. Germline CDR1 MGHRA, CDR2 YSYEKL. With 0 bases clipped from V and 6 bases from J, the junction kept 5 bases outside the gene matches. The CDR3 spans 16 residues. The CDR3 DNA follows: TGCGCCAGCAGCCAAGACCCGGGACTAGCAGCCGGGGAGCTGTTTTTT. It specifies CASSQDPGLAAGELFF.

This chain uses TRBV5-1 with TRBJ2-3, with 7 nucleotides matching TRBD2. Trimming cost V 0 bases and J 2 bases; bases outside gene matches: 3. This CDR3 spans 15 amino acids. Germline CDR1 and CDR2: SGHRS and YFSETQ. This CDR3 reads CASSLGGRATDTQYF. DNA for the CDR3: TGCGCCAGCAGCTTGGGAGGGAGGGCCACAGATACGCAGTATTTT. Drawing the rest from reference TRBV5-1 and TRBJ2-3, the complete variable domain is KAGVTQTPRYLIKTRGQQVTLSCSPISGHRSVSWYQQTPGQGLQFLFEYFSETQRNKGNFPGRFSGRQFSNSRSEMNVSTLELGDSALYLCASSLGGRATDTQYFGPGTRLTVL.

The rearrangement links TRBV7-8 to TRBJ2-7; 9 positions match TRBD2. The CDR3 spans 14 residues. CDR1 and CDR2 (germline): SGHVS, FQNEAQ. V dropped 1 base and J dropped 9; count of bases not matched to a gene: 7. CDR3 loop: CASSLDIGTSRQYF. The CDR3 nucleotides read TGTGCCAGCAGCTTAGATATCGGGACTAGCAGGCAGTACTTC.

V is TRBV2 and J is TRBJ1-1; 11 bases fit TRBD1. The V gene's germline CDR1 is SNHLY and CDR2 FYNNEI. The CDR3 extends over 16 amino acids. Germline trimming cut 6 bases from V and 10 bases from J; bases unmatched to any gene: 16. CDR3 amino acids: CASSLEGQGGTIVAFF. In nucleotides, the CDR3 is TGTGCCAGCAGCCTCGAGGGACAGGGGGGAACTATTGTAGCTTTCTTT.

CDR3 protein: CASSGSLGVNSPLHF. DNA of the CDR3: TGTGCCAGCAGTGGGAGTTTAGGGGTGAATTCACCCCTCCACTTT. The rearrangement uses TRBV2 and TRBJ1-6; possible D gene TRBD1, 5 bases. Germline CDR1 is SNHLY and CDR2 is FYNNEI. Between the trimmed V and J ends, which lost 4 bases and 7 bases, there was a span of 14 bases. This CDR3 contains 15 residues.

The J gene is TRBJ1-1, the V gene TRBV19, with D tentatively TRBD1 (6 bases). The CDR3 loop spans 13 amino acids. V was clipped by 3 bases and J by 8 bases, with 13 bases between them. Germline CDR1 reads LNHDA; CDR2 reads SQIVND (reference sequence). The CDR3 protein is CASSMSWTEEAFF. The DNA of the CDR3 is TGTGCCAGTAGTATGAGCTGGACAGAAGAAGCTTTCTTT. The complete variable domain, with remaining parts taken from reference TRBV19 and TRBJ1-1, reads DGGITQSPKYLFRKEGQNVTLSCEQNLNHDAMYWYRQDPGQGLRLIYYSQIVNDFQKGDIAEGYSVSREKKESFPLTVTSAQKNPTAFYLCASSMSWTEEAFFGQGTRLTVV.

The chain uses TRBV6-5 and TRBJ2-1, with D hard to call. V lost 8 bases and J 4 bases, leaving 12 bases between the germline ends. Per the germline V gene, CDR1 is MNHEY and CDR2 is SVGAGI. The CDR3 runs 13 residues. CDR3 DNA: TGTGCCAGCCTAGACCCTCTTTACAATGAGCAGTTCTTC. Translating it yields CASLDPLYNEQFF.

The rearrangement uses TRBV30 and TRBJ1-3; D gene unclear. The CDR3 covers 11 residues. Germline V gene data show CDR1 as GTSNPN and CDR2 as SVGIG (reference sequence). Trimming left V 4 bases short and J 4 bases short, with 5 bases between. CDR3 residues: CAWIPGNTIYF. DNA for the CDR3: TGTGCCTGGATTCCGGGAAACACCATATATTTT.

This chain uses TRBV7-9 with TRBJ2-7; TRBD2 might be the D (5 bases). This CDR3 comprises 16 residues. V lost 1 base to trimming and J lost 5 bases, with 18 bases between them. Germline CDR1 reads SEHNR; CDR2 reads FQNEAQ (reference sequence). CDR3 loop: CASSLVGRGLSDEQYF. DNA for the CDR3: TGTGCCAGCAGCTTAGTCGGTCGGGGTCTTTCGGACGAGCAGTACTTC.

This clone was detected a few times. The chain has TRBV6-5 and TRBJ2-7; D is possibly TRBD1 (5 bases). This CDR3 spans 16 amino acids. The V end was cut by 3 bases, the J end by 5 bases, with 20 bases between. Germline CDR1 is MNHEY and CDR2 is SVGAGI. The DNA for the CDR3 is TGTGCCAGCAGTTATATGGAGACAGCCTTCGTGGACGAGCAGTACTTC. Translated: CASSYMETAFVDEQYF.

This chain joins TRBV27 and TRBJ1-1; 7 bases are a match to TRBD1. Germline CDR1 reads MNHEY; CDR2 reads SMNVEV (reference sequence). There are 14 residues in the CDR3. V shed 5 bases, J shed 3 bases, and the junction held 6 bases outside the gene matches. The CDR3 DNA is TGTGCCAGCAGTGCGGGACAGTACCACACTGAAGCTTTCTTT. This gives the protein CASSAGQYHTEAFF.

The CDR3 spells CASSWAGLTDTQYF. Written as DNA, the CDR3 is TGTGCCAGCAGCTGGGCGGGGCTCACAGATACGCAGTATTTT. The V gene is TRBV7-9, the J gene TRBJ2-3; a weak D match, TRBD2 (6 bases). CDR1 SEHNR and CDR2 FQNEAQ come from the germline V gene (reference sequence). The CDR3 has 14 amino acids. Deletions cut 4 bases from V and 2 bases from J, with 10 bases between.

The CDR3, as DNA: TGTGCCAGCAGTGGCCCGGGGGGCAGTCAGCCCCAGCATTTT. This encodes CASSGPGGSQPQHF. This chain uses TRBV2 with TRBJ1-5, with D perhaps TRBD1 (6 bases). The V and J ends lost 4 bases and 6 bases respectively, with 13 bases between them. CDR3 length equals 14 residues. Per germline, CDR1 SNHLY and CDR2 FYNNEI.

The chain has TRBV7-9 and TRBJ2-7; 12 bases map to TRBD1. This CDR3 has 15 residues. CDR1 and CDR2 from the germline V gene are SEHNR and FQNEAQ (reference sequence). With V trimmed by 6 bases and J by 4 bases, 7 bases remained unmatched. CDR3 sequence (DNA): TGTGCCAGCAGACCTCCGGGACAGGGGGCATACGAGCAGTACTTC. The encoded protein is CASRPPGQGAYEQYF.

V and J are TRBV19 and TRBJ2-5; 7 nucleotides agree with TRBD2. CDR3 length: 16 amino acids. Per the germline V gene, CDR1 is LNHDA and CDR2 is SQIVND (reference sequence). V was clipped by 4 bases and J by 1 base; unmatched bases: 9. In DNA, the CDR3 is TGTGCCAGTAGTAGCGGGAGAGCCCTCCTCCAAGAGACCCAGTACTTC. It encodes CASSSGRALLQETQYF.

This rearrangement joins TRBV5-4 to TRBJ2-2; the match to TRBD2 covers 11 bases. The V gene's germline CDR1 is SGHNT and CDR2 YYREEE (reference sequence). The trim removed 4 bases at V and 1 base at J, leaving 6 bases unmatched. The CDR3 is made up of 17 amino acids. The CDR3 protein is CASSRGLAEMNTGELFF. The CDR3, as DNA: TGTGCCAGCAGCAGGGGACTAGCGGAAATGAACACCGGGGAGCTGTTTTTT.

This rearrangement joins TRBV7-8 to TRBJ1-2; 8 positions agree with TRBD1. CDR1 SGHVS and CDR2 FQNEAQ come from the germline V gene. This CDR3 has 15 amino acids. The ends lost 2 bases at V and 0 bases at J; junction bases unmatched: 2. The CDR3 spells CASSLRQGTNYGYTF. The CDR3 region has the DNA TGTGCCAGCAGCTTACGACAGGGGACTAACTATGGCTACACCTTC.

The rearrangement joins TRBV4-2 to TRBJ2-3; D is undetermined. Germline CDR1 LGHNA, CDR2 YNFKEQ. The CDR3 consists of 14 residues. The V end lost 0 bases, the J end lost 0 bases, and 4 bases lay between the germline ends. In DNA form, the CDR3 reads TGTGCCAGCAGCCAAGATGAGAGCACAGATACGCAGTATTTT. Its protein is CASSQDESTDTQYF.

This chain connects TRBV6-5 to TRBJ1-6, with D possibly TRBD1 on 5 matching bases. Looked up from germline, CDR1 is MNHEY and CDR2 is SVGAGI. The CDR3 runs to 13 residues. Trimming removed 5 bases at V and 12 bases at J, with 14 bases between. CDR3 sequence: CASSLTERGPLHF. DNA for the CDR3: TGTGCCAGCAGTCTGACAGAACGAGGACCCCTCCACTTT.

The CDR3 DNA follows: TGTGCCAGCAGCTTGGTTCGAGCCCACGAGCAGTACTTC. Translation gives CASSLVRAHEQYF. The chain uses TRBV5-6 and TRBJ2-7, with D hard to call. The CDR3 length is 13 residues. CDR1 and CDR2 (germline): SGHDT, YYEEEE. Trimming pared 0 bases from V and 5 bases from J, leaving 9 bases between.

The CDR3 protein is CASSLQTPDRAYNEQFF. The CDR3 bases are TGTGCCAGCAGTCTCCAGACCCCGGACAGGGCTTACAATGAGCAGTTCTTC. The chain is built from TRBV28 and TRBJ2-1, with 8 positions matching TRBD1. The germline V gene has CDR1 MDHEN and CDR2 SYDVKM. CDR3 length equals 17 residues. The V and J ends lost 5 bases and 4 bases, in that order; junction bases with no gene match: 13.

The chain has TRBV7-9 and TRBJ2-7; 9 bases are shared with TRBD1. With 0 bases clipped from V and 3 bases from J, the junction kept 9 bases outside the gene matches. CDR3 size: 17 residues. The V gene's germline CDR1 is SEHNR and CDR2 FQNEAQ (reference sequence). In DNA, the CDR3 is TGTGCCAGCAGCTTAGCCCCCCCCGGGACAGGGATCTACGAGCAGTACTTC. Translated, it gives CASSLAPPGTGIYEQYF.

This clone was observed a handful of times. The rearrangement uses TRBV27 and TRBJ1-5, with D possibly TRBD1 on 5 matching bases. V lost 4 bases and J 7 bases, leaving 11 bases between the germline ends. This CDR3 comprises 13 residues. Germline CDR1 is MNHEY and CDR2 is SMNVEV (reference sequence). CDR3 coding DNA: TGTGCCAGCAGTTACACAGGCGGCCAGCCCCAGCATTTT. Translation gives CASSYTGGQPQHF.

This clone was seen once. The V and J genes are TRBV28 and TRBJ2-7; 11 bases agree with TRBD1. J was trimmed by 0 bases and V by 4 bases; bases with no gene match: 2. CDR1 and CDR2 from the germline V gene are MDHEN and SYDVKM. CDR3 length: 15 residues. The chain's CDR3 is CASSWDRGNSYEQYF. CDR3 coding DNA: TGTGCCAGCAGTTGGGACAGGGGGAACTCCTACGAGCAGTACTTC.

The V and J genes are TRBV5-6 and TRBJ1-2, with 11 positions matching TRBD1. Germline CDR1 reads SGHDT; CDR2 reads YYEEEE. The CDR3 runs to 15 residues. V was clipped by 4 bases and J by 4 bases; unmatched bases: 6. The CDR3 DNA follows: TGTGCCAGCAGCCCAGGACAGGGGGCTCCCTATGGCTACACCTTC. Residues: CASSPGQGAPYGYTF.